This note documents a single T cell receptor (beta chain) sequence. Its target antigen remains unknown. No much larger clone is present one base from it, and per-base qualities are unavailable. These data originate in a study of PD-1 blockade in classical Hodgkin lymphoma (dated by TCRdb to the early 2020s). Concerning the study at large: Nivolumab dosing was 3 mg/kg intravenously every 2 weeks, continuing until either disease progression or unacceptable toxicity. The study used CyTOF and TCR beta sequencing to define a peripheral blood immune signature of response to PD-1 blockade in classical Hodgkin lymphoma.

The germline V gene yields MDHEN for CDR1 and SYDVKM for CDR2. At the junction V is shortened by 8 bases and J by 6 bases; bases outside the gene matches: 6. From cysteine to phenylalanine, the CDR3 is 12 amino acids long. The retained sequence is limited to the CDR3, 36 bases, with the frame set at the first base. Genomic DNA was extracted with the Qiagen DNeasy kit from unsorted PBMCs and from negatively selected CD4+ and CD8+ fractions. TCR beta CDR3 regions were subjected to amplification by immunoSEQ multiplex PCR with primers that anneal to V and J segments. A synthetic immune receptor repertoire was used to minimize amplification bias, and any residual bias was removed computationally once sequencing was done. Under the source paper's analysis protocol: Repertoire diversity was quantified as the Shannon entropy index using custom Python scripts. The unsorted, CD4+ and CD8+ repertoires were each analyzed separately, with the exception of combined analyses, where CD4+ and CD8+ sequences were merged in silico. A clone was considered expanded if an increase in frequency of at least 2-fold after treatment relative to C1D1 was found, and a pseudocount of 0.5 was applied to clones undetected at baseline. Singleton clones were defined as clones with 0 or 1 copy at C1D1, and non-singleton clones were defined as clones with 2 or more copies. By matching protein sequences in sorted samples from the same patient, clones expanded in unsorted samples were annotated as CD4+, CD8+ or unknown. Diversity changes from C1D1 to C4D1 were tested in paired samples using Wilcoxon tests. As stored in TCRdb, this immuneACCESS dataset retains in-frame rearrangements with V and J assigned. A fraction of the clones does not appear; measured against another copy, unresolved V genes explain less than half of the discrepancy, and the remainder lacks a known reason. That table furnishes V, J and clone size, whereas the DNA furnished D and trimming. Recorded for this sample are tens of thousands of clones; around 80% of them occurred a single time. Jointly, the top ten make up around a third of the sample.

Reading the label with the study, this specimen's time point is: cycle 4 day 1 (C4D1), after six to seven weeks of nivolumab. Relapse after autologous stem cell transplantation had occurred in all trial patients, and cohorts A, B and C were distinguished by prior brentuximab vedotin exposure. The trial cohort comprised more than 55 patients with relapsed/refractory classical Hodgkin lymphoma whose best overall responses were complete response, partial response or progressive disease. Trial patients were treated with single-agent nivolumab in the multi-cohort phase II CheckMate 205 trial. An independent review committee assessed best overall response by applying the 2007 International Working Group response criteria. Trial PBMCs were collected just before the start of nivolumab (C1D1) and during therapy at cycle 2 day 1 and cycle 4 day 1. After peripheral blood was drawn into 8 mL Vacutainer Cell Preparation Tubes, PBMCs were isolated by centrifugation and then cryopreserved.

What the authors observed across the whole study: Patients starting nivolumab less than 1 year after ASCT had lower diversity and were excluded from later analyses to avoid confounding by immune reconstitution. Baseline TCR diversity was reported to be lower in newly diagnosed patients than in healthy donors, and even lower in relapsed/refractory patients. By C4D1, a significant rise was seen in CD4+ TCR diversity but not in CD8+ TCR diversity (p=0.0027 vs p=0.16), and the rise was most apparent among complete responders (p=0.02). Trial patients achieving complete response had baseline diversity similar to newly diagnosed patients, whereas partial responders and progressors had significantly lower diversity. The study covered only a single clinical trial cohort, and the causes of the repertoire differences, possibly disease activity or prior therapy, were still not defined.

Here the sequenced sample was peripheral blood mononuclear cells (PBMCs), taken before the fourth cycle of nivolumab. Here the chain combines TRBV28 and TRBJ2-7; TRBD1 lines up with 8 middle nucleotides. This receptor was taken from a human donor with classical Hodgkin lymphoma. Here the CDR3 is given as CASGGTGLEQYF. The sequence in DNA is TGTGCCAGCGGCGGGACAGGACTCGAGCAGTACTTC. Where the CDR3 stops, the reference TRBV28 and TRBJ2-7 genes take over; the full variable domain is DVKVTQSSRYLVKRTGEKVFLECVQDMDHENMFWYRQDPGLGLRLIYFSYDVKMKEKGDIPEGYSVSREKKERFSLILESASTNQTSMYLCASGGTGLEQYFGPGTRLTVT.